This T cell receptor (beta chain) appears in the sequencing data of a study of cytomegalovirus exposure and HLA in healthy donors. In the PCR, 60 Vbeta and 13 Jbeta primers were used. Method: immunoSEQ multiplex PCR; TCRdb's copy keeps in-frame clones and lacks some. Of about 130,000 clones in the sample, roughly four fifths are singletons; the top ten hold approximately 5.6%. V lost 4 bases to trimming and J lost 2 bases, with 15 bases between them. The CDR3 runs to 15 residues. Germline V gene lookup returns CDR1 LNHDA and CDR2 SQIVND (reference sequence). The clonotype was recovered from a woman aged 40 to 50 in good health and CMV-seropositive. The V and J genes are TRBV19 and TRBJ2-7; weak D call: TRBD1 (6 bases). The specimen was PBMCs. In DNA, the CDR3 is TGTGCCAGTAGTAGGGGGAAGGGGACAACCTACGAGCAGTACTTC. Translating gives CASSRGKGTTYEQYF.